A single TCR beta chain is shown here with its context. The data stem from a study of CD8+ T cells in alopecia areata. The authors sorted CD4+ and CD8+ T cells from PBMCs. CDR3 length: 15 residues. The V end lost 3 bases, the J end lost 4 bases, and 14 bases lay between the germline ends. Germline CDR1 is SGHRS and CDR2 is YFSETQ. The authors extracted RNA and reverse transcribed it into cDNA as the sequencing template. TCRdb's copy holds only in-frame clones and misses some; the assay was immunoSEQ multiplex PCR. The profile shows about 110,000 clones, about 50% of them singletons. The chain couples TRBV5-1 to TRBJ1-5; tentatively, D is TRBD1 (5 bases). Sequences were obtained from NKG2D-low CD8+ T cells sorted from blood. The TCR was taken from a human donor with alopecia areata. CDR3 region: CASSWGSGGNQPQHF. In DNA form, the CDR3 reads TGCGCCAGCAGCTGGGGGTCCGGCGGGAATCAGCCCCAGCATTTT.